These 25 T cell receptor beta chains were all obtained from the same sample, sequenced in a study of cytomegalovirus exposure and HLA in healthy donors. Use of 60 Vbeta and 13 Jbeta primers characterized the PCR. Generated by immunoSEQ multiplex PCR, the TCRdb table keeps only in-frame clones and is missing some. Of 120,000 to 150,000 clones in the sample, around three fifths are singletons; the top ten hold over 2.5%. The specimen sequenced was PBMCs. The receptors originated from a woman in her twenties or thirties in good health and CMV-seropositive.

This clone is a singleton in its sample. The chain links TRBV15 to TRBJ2-7; 8 bases are a match to TRBD1. Germline V gene sequence: CDR1 LNHNV, CDR2 YYDKDF (reference sequence). The CDR3 length is 14 residues. The V and J ends lost 0 bases and 5 bases, in that order; junction bases with no gene match: 3. The CDR3 here is CATSRDQQGDEQYF. CDR3 coding DNA: TGTGCCACCAGCAGAGATCAACAGGGGGACGAGCAGTACTTC.

The chain links TRBV5-1 to TRBJ2-7, with 8 bases aligning to TRBD1. The CDR3 length is 15 residues. V shed 4 bases, J shed 3 bases, and the junction held 9 bases outside the gene matches. Per the germline V gene, CDR1 is SGHRS and CDR2 is YFSETQ. The CDR3 here is CASSLGATGGYEQYF. For the CDR3, the DNA is TGCGCCAGCAGCCTAGGGGCAACAGGGGGCTACGAGCAGTACTTC. Drawing the rest from reference TRBV5-1 and TRBJ2-7, the complete variable domain is KAGVTQTPRYLIKTRGQQVTLSCSPISGHRSVSWYQQTPGQGLQFLFEYFSETQRNKGNFPGRFSGRQFSNSRSEMNVSTLELGDSALYLCASSLGATGGYEQYFGPGTRLTVT.

V usage is TRBV10-3 and J usage is TRBJ2-3, with D possibly TRBD1 on 6 matching bases. The CDR3 runs 14 residues. The germline V and J ends were trimmed by 6 bases and 2 bases, with 12 bases remaining between them. Germline V CDR1 and CDR2: ENHRY, SYGVKD. As DNA, the CDR3 is TGTGCCATCAGCTGGGACAAACACACAGATACGCAGTATTTT. This encodes CAISWDKHTDTQYF.

The J gene is TRBJ2-7, the V gene TRBV10-2; 7 bases match TRBD2. CDR3 length: 13 amino acids. With 6 bases clipped from V and 4 bases from J, the junction kept 6 bases outside the gene matches. Germline values: CDR1 WSHSY, CDR2 SAAADI. The CDR3 DNA reads as TGCGCCAGCAGGATGACCGGGGGGTACGAGCAGTACTTC. It specifies CASRMTGGYEQYF.

The J gene is TRBJ2-1, the V gene TRBV6-4; D unresolved. Trimming removed 2 bases from V and 5 bases from J, with 13 bases in between. The germline V gene encodes CDR1 MRHNA and CDR2 SNTAGT. The CDR3 sequence is 15 residues long. The CDR3 reads CASSDQPGMNNEQFF. The CDR3 DNA is TGTGCCAGCAGTGACCAACCAGGTATGAACAATGAGCAGTTCTTC.

V gene TRBV6-6 combines with J gene TRBJ2-1; TRBD1 might be the D (6 bases). The CDR3 has 15 residues. Germline CDR1 MNHNY, CDR2 SVGAGI (reference sequence). V lost 5 bases to trimming and J lost 1 base, with 12 bases between them. CDR3 DNA: TGTGCCAGCAGTGACAACAGGGTTTCCTACAATGAGCAGTTCTTC. This translates into CASSDNRVSYNEQFF.

The chain uses TRBV7-3 and TRBJ2-3; the match to TRBD2 covers 7 bases. With V trimmed by 5 bases and J by 3 bases, 11 bases remained unmatched. The CDR3 consists of 16 residues. Looked up from germline, CDR1 is SGHTA and CDR2 is FQGTGA. The CDR3 is CASSRGPTGGTDTQYF. In DNA, the CDR3 is TGTGCCAGCAGCCGGGGACCTACCGGGGGGACAGATACGCAGTATTTT.

The J gene is TRBJ1-1, the V gene TRBV19, with TRBD1 matching 9 bases. CDR1 and CDR2 from the germline V gene are LNHDA and SQIVND (reference sequence). This CDR3 has 15 amino acids. J gave up 4 bases and V 7 bases, and 10 bases lay outside the gene matches. CDR3 region: CASIRDRERGTEAFF. CDR3 DNA: TGTGCCAGTATTAGGGACAGGGAAAGGGGCACTGAAGCTTTCTTT.

The J gene is TRBJ1-3, the V gene TRBV29-1, with a weak D call TRBD1 (5 bases). Germline-derived CDR1 and CDR2 are SQVTM and ANQGSEA. The CDR3 runs 13 residues. V gave up 6 bases and J gave up 0 bases, with 9 bases separating them. CDR3 residues: CSVQGHSGNTIYF. As DNA, the CDR3 is TGCAGCGTCCAGGGTCACTCTGGAAACACCATATATTTT.

The rearrangement links TRBV7-9 to TRBJ2-1; TRBD2 matches at 7 bases. Per germline, CDR1 SEHNR and CDR2 FQNEAQ (reference sequence). The CDR3 covers 16 residues. Trimming at V came to 5 bases and at J to 6 bases, leaving 13 bases not matched to a gene. This CDR3 is CASSNGVAGAGNEQFF. As DNA, the CDR3 is TGTGCCAGCAGCAATGGGGTTGCGGGAGCGGGCAATGAGCAGTTCTTC.

The V gene is TRBV5-1, the J gene TRBJ2-7, with D possibly TRBD2 on 7 matching bases. Trimming stripped 4 bases from V and 2 bases from J, with 16 bases between. Germline V CDR1 and CDR2: SGHRS, YFSETQ. This CDR3 contains 15 residues. CDR3 protein: CASSRGADGTYEQYF. The CDR3 region has the DNA TGCGCCAGCAGCCGGGGGGCGGACGGAACCTACGAGCAGTACTTC.

The chain links TRBV5-1 to TRBJ1-2; D is unresolved. This CDR3 contains 14 residues. Trimming took 0 bases from V and 4 from J, leaving 10 bases between them. Germline V gene lookup returns CDR1 SGHRS and CDR2 YFSETQ. This CDR3 reads CASSLDEGIYGYTF. The CDR3 DNA is TGCGCCAGCAGCTTGGATGAGGGAATCTATGGCTACACCTTC.

The V gene is TRBV11-2, the J gene TRBJ2-7, with D maybe TRBD1 (5 bases). Trimming took 4 bases from V and 2 from J, leaving 18 bases between them. Germline-derived CDR1 and CDR2 are SGHAT and FQNNGV. The CDR3 covers 16 residues. The CDR3 is CASSSETAGIPYEQYF. Written as DNA, the CDR3 is TGTGCCAGCAGCTCGGAGACAGCTGGGATCCCCTACGAGCAGTACTTC.

V is TRBV7-9 and J is TRBJ1-1; a possible D gene is TRBD1 (6 bases). CDR1 is SEHNR, CDR2 FQNEAQ, per germline (reference sequence). Trimming cost V 5 bases and J 1 base, with 14 bases left between them. This CDR3 is 15 amino acids long. CDR3 loop: CASSPQGPQNTEAFF. CDR3 sequence (DNA): TGTGCCAGCAGCCCGCAGGGGCCCCAGAACACTGAAGCTTTCTTT.

The chain is built from TRBV6-4 and TRBJ2-6, with no clear D. The V and J ends lost 0 bases and 2 bases respectively, with 5 bases between them. There are 15 residues in the CDR3. The germline V gene has CDR1 MRHNA and CDR2 SNTAGT. This chain's CDR3 is CASSDSQTGANVLTF. As DNA, the CDR3 is TGTGCCAGCAGTGACTCACAGACTGGGGCCAACGTCCTGACTTTC.

The chain recombines TRBV5-5 with TRBJ1-1, with TRBD1 matching over 9 bases. The CDR3 consists of 16 residues. The V and J ends lost 3 bases and 3 bases, in that order; junction bases with no gene match: 9. Germline V lookup: CDR1 SGHKS, CDR2 YYEKEE (reference sequence). The CDR3 reads CASSSDRGFMDTEAFF. In DNA, the CDR3 is TGTGCCAGCAGCTCCGACAGGGGGTTCATGGACACTGAAGCTTTCTTT. Combining the CDR3 with reference TRBV5-5 and TRBJ1-1 gives the whole variable domain DAGVTQSPTHLIKTRGQQVTLRCSPISGHKSVSWYQQVLGQGPQFIFQYYEKEERGRGNFPDRFSARQFPNYSSELNVNALLLGDSALYLCASSSDRGFMDTEAFFGQGTRLTVV.

This clone was picked up a small number of times. The CDR3 loop is CASSQGGNKVNEQFF. For the CDR3, the DNA is TGCGCCAGCAGCCAAGGGGGCAACAAGGTCAATGAGCAGTTCTTC. This chain links TRBV4-1 with TRBJ2-1, with D possibly being TRBD1 (5 bases). The CDR3 has 15 amino acids. V lost 1 base and J lost 6, with 13 bases in between. CDR1 and CDR2 (germline): MGHRA, YSYEKL.

J is TRBJ2-2 and V is TRBV6-5, with a possible D match to TRBD1 (5 bases). Germline assignment: CDR1 MNHEY and CDR2 SVGAGI. This CDR3 has 14 amino acids. V lost 6 bases, J lost 4 bases, and 12 bases lay in between. CDR3 DNA sequence: TGTGCCAGCAGCAACGACAGACCCACCGGGGAGCTGTTTTTT. Translating gives CASSNDRPTGELFF.

The chain employs TRBV5-1 and TRBJ1-1, with D hard to call. Trimming removed 0 bases from V and 4 bases from J, with 10 bases in between. CDR1 and CDR2 (germline): SGHRS, YFSETQ. CDR3 size: 14 residues. CDR3 bases: TGCGCCAGCAGCTTGGAGATTTGGAGCACTGAAGCTTTCTTT. Its translation: CASSLEIWSTEAFF.

V usage is TRBV28 and J usage is TRBJ2-4, with a weak D call TRBD1 (7 bases). CDR3 size: 17 residues. Germline loops: CDR1 MDHEN, CDR2 SYDVKM. The CDR3 DNA reads TGTGTATGGAGGGGGCACGAGGGTAGTCTGACCAAAAACATTCAGTACTTC. Protein sequence: CVWRGHEGSLTKNIQYF.

The rearrangement uses TRBV29-1 and TRBJ1-1; tentative D call: TRBD1 (6 bases). V lost 3 bases and J 7 bases, leaving 6 bases between the germline ends. The CDR3 loop spans 10 amino acids. From germline, CDR1 is SQVTM and CDR2 ANQGSEA. CDR3 nucleotide sequence: TGCAGCGTTGAGGACAGTGAAGCTTTCTTT. Translating it yields CSVEDSEAFF.

This chain connects TRBV2 to TRBJ2-7; TRBD1 matches 7 bases. Germline CDR1 SNHLY, CDR2 FYNNEI. This CDR3 has 13 residues. V shed 5 bases, J shed 6 bases, and the junction held 7 bases outside the gene matches. CDR3 nucleotide sequence: TGTGCCAGCAGTTTGGGACAGTTCTCCGAGCAGTACTTC. Translated, it gives CASSLGQFSEQYF. Based on the CDR3 plus reference TRBV2 and TRBJ2-7, the full variable domain is EPEVTQTPSHQVTQMGQEVILRCVPISNHLYFYWYRQILGQKVEFLVSFYNNEISEKSEIFDDQFSVERPDGSNFTLKIRSTKLEDSAMYFCASSLGQFSEQYFGPGTRLTVT.

The chain combines TRBV5-5 with TRBJ2-1; perhaps TRBD2 as D (5 bases). The V gene lost 7 bases and the J gene lost 0 bases, with 11 bases spanning the gap. The CDR3 extends over 14 amino acids. Germline values: CDR1 SGHKS, CDR2 YYEKEE (reference sequence). The CDR3 reads CASLGINSYNEQFF. CDR3 bases: TGTGCCAGCCTCGGGATAAACTCCTACAATGAGCAGTTCTTC.

V is TRBV9 and J is TRBJ2-3, with 10 bases fitting TRBD1. Unmatched junction bases numbered 7, after V lost 1 base and J lost 2 bases. The CDR3 runs 17 residues. CDR1 is SGDLS, CDR2 YYNGEE, per germline. The CDR3 here is CASSVWGTGDLTDTQYF. CDR3 nucleotide sequence: TGTGCCAGCAGCGTATGGGGGACAGGGGATCTCACAGATACGCAGTATTTT.

This chain's CDR3 is CASSLDTSTDTQYF. CDR3 sequence (DNA): TGTGCCAGCAGCTTGGATACTAGCACAGATACGCAGTATTTT. The chain employs TRBV5-4 and TRBJ2-3; D gene unclear. The CDR3 loop spans 14 amino acids. Trimming cost V 0 bases and J 0 bases, with 5 bases left between them. In germline, CDR1 is SGHNT, CDR2 YYREEE (reference sequence).